A selection of T cell receptor beta chains follows, all from one sample in a study of blood T cell repertoires in COVID-19. Some clones are missing from TCRdb's copy, which holds only in-frame ones; the method was immunoSEQ multiplex PCR. The sample holds about 200,000 clones, 88% seen once. Sequencing was performed on peripheral blood. These receptor sequences come from a man aged 35-49 years with active or convalescent COVID-19. Each CDR3 is given without its conserved first and last residue. The order of the fields is D gene, V gene, J gene, CDR3 protein. The D gene is left open where the match is weak.

D: .; V: TRBV28; J: TRBJ1-4; CDR3: ASTSTNEKLF
D: TRBD1; V: TRBV7-9; J: TRBJ1-1; CDR3: ASSLASGGFPGTEAF
D: .; V: TRBV5-4; J: TRBJ1-4; CDR3: ASSLKKASRTNEKLF
D: TRBD1; V: TRBV5-1; J: TRBJ1-4; CDR3: ASSLSGTGNEKLF
D: TRBD1; V: TRBV30; J: TRBJ1-5; CDR3: AWSVVQGLNQPQH
D: TRBD1; V: TRBV6-5; J: TRBJ1-5; CDR3: ASSRQGGHPQH
D: TRBD1; V: TRBV27; J: TRBJ1-2; CDR3: ASSRGLLDGYT
D: TRBD1; V: TRBV6-1; J: TRBJ1-5; CDR3: ASSEAIQGGQPQH
D: TRBD1; V: TRBV4-2; J: TRBJ1-1; CDR3: ASSQVDRESTEAF
D: .; V: TRBV5-6; J: TRBJ1-1; CDR3: ASSFRSREAF
D: TRBD1; V: TRBV6-5; J: TRBJ1-5; CDR3: ASSFDRGHQPQH
D: TRBD1; V: TRBV11-2; J: TRBJ2-7; CDR3: ASSLGWDRAWEQY
D: .; V: TRBV14; J: TRBJ1-1; CDR3: ASSQGAGANTEAF
D: TRBD2; V: TRBV7-2; J: TRBJ2-1; CDR3: ASSVSGISYNEQF
D: TRBD2; V: TRBV27; J: TRBJ2-1; CDR3: ASSSVLALSEQF
D: .; V: TRBV19; J: TRBJ1-1; CDR3: ATSARGRGTEAF
D: .; V: TRBV7-8; J: TRBJ2-1; CDR3: ASSVRDIVYNEQF
D: TRBD2; V: TRBV6-9; J: TRBJ2-3; CDR3: ASSYSGSSTDTQY
D: .; V: TRBV2; J: TRBJ2-7; CDR3: ASSEVSARKYEQY
D: .; V: TRBV30; J: TRBJ1-1; CDR3: AWSVVRPGDTEAF
D: .; V: TRBV2; J: TRBJ1-3; CDR3: ASTEGQSAGNTIY
D: .; V: TRBV5-1; J: TRBJ2-5; CDR3: ASSSRQGVIQETQY
D: .; V: TRBV19; J: TRBJ1-1; CDR3: ASISEIPTEAF
D: .; V: TRBV14; J: TRBJ1-2; CDR3: ASSQTRAGDGYT
D: .; V: TRBV7-3; J: TRBJ2-5; CDR3: ASSLGGQGSQY
D: .; V: TRBV19; J: TRBJ1-3; CDR3: ATVQSLPSGNTIY
D: .; V: TRBV11-3; J: TRBJ2-1; CDR3: ASSLDDSEQF
D: TRBD1; V: TRBV6-5; J: TRBJ1-4; CDR3: AGGGQPFPGEKLF
D: TRBD2; V: TRBV6-6; J: TRBJ2-7; CDR3: ASSYLTGLSYEQY
D: .; V: TRBV1; J: TRBJ1-2; CDR3: TSSPPTGTGGGYGYT